The 24 T cell receptor beta chains reported below all come from one sample, sequenced in a study of a mutant IDH1 vaccine in newly diagnosed glioma. Their antigen targets remain unknown. Data came from immunoSEQ multiplex PCR; TCRdb stores just in-frame clones and leaves some out. This sample has tens of thousands of clones, with approximately 80% found just once. The sample's time point: week 11, during vaccination. Doses comprised 300 ug of mutant IDH1 20-mer peptide each, plus topical imiquimod. The input for sequencing was PBMCs, taken from a glioma patient whose treatment included an IDH1 peptide vaccine. The receptors shown here come from a man aged 50 to 60 with glioma.

The chain joins TRBV28 to TRBJ2-7; no reliable D call. Trimming left V 3 bases short and J 3 bases short, with 9 bases between. The germline gives CDR1 MDHEN, CDR2 SYDVKM. This CDR3 has 13 amino acids. Written as DNA, the CDR3 is TGTGCCAGCAGTTTCCAAGGTGACTACGAGCAGTACTTC. Translation: CASSFQGDYEQYF.

The chain combines TRBV6-5 with TRBJ2-1; D is unclear. Germline lookup yields CDR1 MNHEY and CDR2 SVGAGI. The CDR3 covers 15 residues. Trimming stripped 0 bases from V and 6 bases from J, with 12 bases between. Here the CDR3 reads CASSYSHSMGNEQFF. CDR3 DNA: TGTGCCAGCAGTTACTCCCACAGCATGGGCAATGAGCAGTTCTTC.

This clone was counted a few times. DNA for the CDR3: TGTGCCACCAGCGGCAGGGACAGCCCTGCCCAGCATTTT. Residues: CATSGRDSPAQHF. The J gene is TRBJ1-5, the V gene TRBV15; TRBD1 matches 7 bases. Germline loops: CDR1 LNHNV, CDR2 YYDKDF (reference sequence). V shed 5 bases and J 11 bases; nucleotides not matched to a gene: 9. This CDR3 comprises 13 residues. Complete variable domain (other parts from reference TRBV15 and TRBJ1-5): DAMVIQNPRYQVTQFGKPVTLSCSQTLNHNVMYWYQQKSSQAPKLLFHYYDKDFNNEADTPDNFQSRRPNTSFCFLDIRSPGLGDTAMYLCATSGRDSPAQHFGDGTRLSIL.

Comment on this clone: The germline gene is not matched at one end of the junction; a read error may be the cause. The chain is built from TRBV19 and TRBJ2-5; D might be TRBD2 (7 bases). CDR3 length: 16 amino acids. The germline gives CDR1 LNHDA, CDR2 SQIVND (reference sequence). The CDR3 is CASRIGRGNIGETQYF. The CDR3, as DNA: TGTGCCAGTAGGATAGGGAGGGGGAATATTGGGGAGACCCAGTACTTC.

The chain is built from TRBV5-6 and TRBJ2-3, with TRBD1 as a possible D gene (5 bases). This CDR3 has 14 amino acids. Germline V gene sequence: CDR1 SGHDT, CDR2 YYEEEE. V was pared by 0 bases and J by 6 bases, with 11 bases between. This CDR3 reads CASSLVRTTDTQYF. The DNA for the CDR3 is TGTGCCAGCAGCTTGGTTAGGACAACCGATACGCAGTATTTT.

The chain combines TRBV23-1 with TRBJ2-1, with 14 bases identical to TRBD2. TRBV23-1 is classed as an ORF, of uncertain function. V was clipped by 2 bases and J by 8 bases; unmatched bases: 8. The CDR3 length is 17 residues. In DNA, the CDR3 is TGCGCCAGCAGTCAACTACCGGGACTAGCGGGAGTTTATGAGCAGTTCTTC. Translating it yields CASSQLPGLAGVYEQFF.

This chain links TRBV5-6 with TRBJ2-7; tentatively, D is TRBD1 or TRBD2 (5 bases each). Germline-derived CDR1 and CDR2 are SGHDT and YYEEEE. V lost 3 bases, J lost 1 base, and 8 bases lay in between. The CDR3 runs 13 residues. As DNA, the CDR3 is TGTGCCAGCAGCTCCTGGGGGTCCTACGAGCAGTACTTC. The encoded protein is CASSSWGSYEQYF.

The genes are TRBV7-2 and TRBJ2-7, with 8 bases matching TRBD2. This CDR3 spans 17 amino acids. CDR1 is SGHTA, CDR2 FQGNSA, per germline. V gave up 5 bases and J gave up 5 bases; unmatched junction bases: 17. CDR3 nucleotides: TGTGCCAGCAGCCAAACTATTTTTGCGGGGGGAATCCACGAGCAGTACTTC. Translation: CASSQTIFAGGIHEQYF.

The rearrangement joins TRBV10-3 to TRBJ2-6; no definite D call. Looked up from germline, CDR1 is ENHRY and CDR2 is SYGVKD. Deletions cut 2 bases from V and 0 bases from J, with 5 bases between. The CDR3 extends over 15 amino acids. For the CDR3, the DNA is TGTGCCATCAGTGAGGTTCCCTCTGGGGCCAACGTCCTGACTTTC. It is translated as CAISEVPSGANVLTF.

This chain uses TRBV2 with TRBJ2-7, with D maybe TRBD1 (6 bases). The CDR3 loop spans 15 amino acids. Deletions cut 6 bases from V and 7 bases from J, with 22 bases between. The germline CDR1 and CDR2 sequences are SNHLY and FYNNEI. In nucleotides, the CDR3 is TGTGCCAGCAGCCTTTTATCCGGGACACCAATGGAGCAGTACTTC. It yields the protein CASSLLSGTPMEQYF.

This clone was counted a few times. The chain links TRBV2 to TRBJ1-5, with TRBD1 as a possible D gene (5 bases). Germline V gene data show CDR1 as SNHLY and CDR2 as FYNNEI. V lost 1 base to trimming and J lost 2 bases, with 6 bases between them. This CDR3 region has 14 residues. Here the CDR3 DNA reads TGTGCCAGCAGTGAAGAAGGGGGCAATCAGCCCCAGCATTTT. Translation: CASSEEGGNQPQHF.

The CDR3 region is CASSLASAVVYGYTF. The CDR3 nucleotides are TGTGCCAGCAGCTTGGCGTCCGCGGTCGTCTATGGCTACACCTTC. The genes are TRBV5-6 and TRBJ1-2; D ambiguous. Looked up from germline, CDR1 is SGHDT and CDR2 is YYEEEE. Trimming shortened V by 0 bases and J by 4 bases, and 13 bases separated the two germline ends. The length of the CDR3 is 15 residues. The whole variable domain, filled in from reference TRBV5-6 and TRBJ1-2, reads DAGVTQSPTHLIKTRGQQVTLRCSPKSGHDTVSWYQQALGQGPQFIFQYYEEEERQRGNFPDRFSGHQFPNYSSELNVNALLLGDSALYLCASSLASAVVYGYTFGSGTRLTVV.

This clone was detected only a few times. The V and J genes are TRBV29-1 and TRBJ2-5; D gene uncertain. The germline CDR1 and CDR2 sequences are SQVTM and ANQGSEA. The length of the CDR3 is 11 residues. V was clipped by 3 bases and J by 4 bases, with 6 bases between them. The CDR3 reads CSVENRETQYF. Written as DNA, the CDR3 is TGCAGCGTTGAGAACAGAGAGACCCAGTACTTC.

This clone was observed a few times. The rearrangement joins TRBV5-6 to TRBJ1-1; D uncertain. CDR3 length: 13 residues. Germline loops: CDR1 SGHDT, CDR2 YYEEEE. V was clipped by 2 bases and J by 5 bases, with 10 bases between them. In DNA, the CDR3 is TGTGCCAGCAGCTTCCTTCATGGGACTGAAGCTTTCTTT. Translated, it gives CASSFLHGTEAFF.

The rearrangement uses TRBV7-8 and TRBJ2-5; D perhaps matches TRBD2 (6 bases). V was trimmed by 4 bases and J by 5 bases, leaving 11 bases between them. The CDR3 runs to 13 residues. Germline loops: CDR1 SGHVS, CDR2 FQNEAQ. CDR3 in DNA: TGTGCCAGCAGCTGGGGACTGAGGGAGACCCAGTACTTC. The encoded protein is CASSWGLRETQYF.

The chain combines TRBV7-9 with TRBJ1-1; D is ambiguous. The CDR3 contains 13 residues. Per the germline V gene, CDR1 is SEHNR and CDR2 is FQNEAQ (reference sequence). The V end was cut by 2 bases, the J end by 3 bases, with 7 bases between. CDR3: CASSLRMDTEAFF. The CDR3 coding sequence is TGTGCCAGCAGCTTACGGATGGACACTGAAGCTTTCTTT.

J is TRBJ2-3 and V is TRBV5-6; no reliable D call. The length of the CDR3 is 15 residues. Deletions cut 4 bases from V and 2 bases from J, with 14 bases between. The germline gives CDR1 SGHDT, CDR2 YYEEEE. CDR3 protein: CASSVKVLPTDTQYF. In nucleotides, the CDR3 is TGTGCCAGCAGCGTAAAGGTCTTGCCCACAGATACGCAGTATTTT.

This clone was detected once. The chain recombines TRBV18 with TRBJ2-3; D call uncertain. There are 14 residues in the CDR3. Germline CDR1 reads KGHSH; CDR2 reads LQKENI. V was pared by 3 bases and J by 5 bases, with 12 bases between. In nucleotides, the CDR3 is TGTGCCAGCTCACCGGATGAGAGAGTAGATACGCAGTATTTT. It encodes CASSPDERVDTQYF. The whole variable domain, filled in from reference TRBV18 and TRBJ2-3, reads NAGVMQNPRHLVRRRGQEARLRCSPMKGHSHVYWYRQLPEEGLKFMVYLQKENIIDESGMPKERFSAEFPKEGPSILRIQQVVRGDSAAYFCASSPDERVDTQYFGPGTRLTVL.

The V and J genes are TRBV4-1 and TRBJ2-1; D gene uncertain. V was trimmed by 4 bases and J by 8 bases, leaving 15 bases between them. Germline V lookup: CDR1 MGHRA, CDR2 YSYEKL. This CDR3 spans 14 amino acids. In nucleotides, the CDR3 is TGCGCCAGCAGCCTCCAATATATCGACGATGAGCAGTTCTTC. Amino acids: CASSLQYIDDEQFF.

The chain is built from TRBV7-2 and TRBJ2-7, with 7 bases lining up with TRBD2. This CDR3 has 15 residues. Trimming took 2 bases from V and 3 from J; bases not matched to a gene: 7. Germline V CDR1 and CDR2: SGHTA, FQGNSA. CDR3 amino acids: CASSLSSGVVYEQYF. The CDR3 DNA reads as TGTGCCAGCAGCTTATCCAGCGGGGTTGTCTACGAGCAGTACTTC.

V and J are TRBV19 and TRBJ1-2; 7 bases map to TRBD1. The CDR3 spans 15 residues. Germline CDR1 LNHDA, CDR2 SQIVND (reference sequence). With V trimmed by 5 bases and J by 2 bases, 8 bases remained unmatched. Written as DNA, the CDR3 is TGTGCCAGTAGTTACTACAGGGGTAGCAACTATGGCTACACCTTC. Amino acids: CASSYYRGSNYGYTF.

This chain connects TRBV6-1 to TRBJ1-3, with 11 positions matching TRBD1. The V gene's germline CDR1 is MNHNS and CDR2 SASEGT. Trimming at V came to 2 bases and at J to 3 bases, leaving 3 bases not matched to a gene. This CDR3 spans 16 amino acids. The CDR3 is CASSELDRGLGNTIYF. As DNA, the CDR3 is TGTGCCAGCAGTGAACTGGACAGGGGGCTTGGAAACACCATATATTTT.

The V call is TRBV2, the J call TRBJ1-1; D not resolved. Germline assignment: CDR1 SNHLY and CDR2 FYNNEI. This CDR3 has 14 amino acids. Trimming left V 2 bases short and J 5 bases short, with 12 bases between. The CDR3 loop reads CASSERVLGTEAFF. Here the CDR3 DNA reads TGTGCCAGCAGTGAACGGGTCTTAGGGACTGAAGCTTTCTTT.

The genes are TRBV29-1 and TRBJ2-1; 9 bases align to TRBD2. The ends lost 4 bases at V and 5 bases at J; junction bases unmatched: 9. Looked up from germline, CDR1 is SQVTM and CDR2 is ANQGSEA. This CDR3 has 15 residues. For the CDR3, the DNA is TGCAGCGTTGTGGTAGCGGGGGTCAAACACAATGAGCAGTTCTTC. It specifies CSVVVAGVKHNEQFF.